The next 5 T cell receptor beta chains were all read from a single sample in a study of Ad26.COV2.S vaccination and SARS-CoV-2 variants. Treatment here: around 19 received Ad26.COV2.S at low or high dose, single or two shots; 5 received placebo; per-sample allocation not given. Day 63 after the first vaccine or placebo injection was the time point for sampling. Sequencing was performed with immunoSEQ multiplex PCR; in TCRdb, only in-frame clones are kept and a portion is missing. The sample includes under 550,000 clones, roughly 88% of them seen just once. The specimen comprised peripheral blood, sampled in a trial of Ad26.COV2.S vaccine versus placebo. Receptors originate from a person between 18 and 60 years old who received the Ad26.COV2.S COVID-19 vaccine or a placebo.

V is TRBV3-1 (or the pseudogene TRBV3-2) and J is TRBJ2-7; D gene uncertain. CDR1 and CDR2 from the germline V gene are LGHDT and YNNKEL (reference sequence). The CDR3 sequence is 11 residues long. Trimming took off 5 bases at V and 2 bases at J, with 4 bases between the two ends. The CDR3 spells CASSGTYEQYF. The DNA for the CDR3 is TGTGCCAGCAGCGGAACCTACGAGCAGTACTTC.

V usage is TRBV7-3 and J usage is TRBJ1-1, with D uncertain. Deletions cut 5 bases from V and 4 bases from J, with 11 bases between. This CDR3 has 13 residues. The V gene's germline CDR1 is SGHTA and CDR2 FQGTGA. Here the CDR3 reads CASSRTEATEAFF. CDR3 nucleotides: TGTGCCAGCAGCCGAACAGAGGCCACTGAAGCTTTCTTT.

V is TRBV10-3 and J is TRBJ1-3; 9 bases match TRBD1. V trimming: 6 bases; J trimming: 0 bases; junction bases outside the gene matches: 3. Germline CDR1 reads ENHRY; CDR2 reads SYGVKD. The CDR3 has 15 residues. The CDR3 reads CAISRTGVSGNTIYF. CDR3 bases: TGTGCCATCAGCAGGACAGGGGTCTCTGGAAACACCATATATTTT.

This clone was seen once. This sequence joins TRBV7-2 and TRBJ2-5; D gene uncertain. V shed 2 bases and J shed 4 bases, with 17 bases lying between them. The CDR3 is made up of 16 amino acids. CDR1 is SGHTA and CDR2 is FQGNSA in the germline V gene. The CDR3 coding sequence is TGTGCCAGCAGCTTAAATTGGGTAATCCAGACAGAGACCCAGTACTTC. Translated: CASSLNWVIQTETQYF. Full variable domain (outside the CDR3, taken from reference TRBV7-2 and TRBJ2-5): GAGVSQSPSNKVTEKGKDVELRCDPISGHTALYWYRQSLGQGLEFLIYFQGNSAPDKSGLPSDRFSAERTGGSVSTLTIQRTQQEDSAVYLCASSLNWVIQTETQYFGPGTRLLVL.

The chain uses TRBV14 and TRBJ2-7; 8 bases are shared with TRBD2. The V and J ends lost 1 base and 3 bases, in that order; junction bases with no gene match: 8. This CDR3 has 16 residues. Germline loops: CDR1 SGHDN, CDR2 FVKESK. The CDR3 sequence is CASSQGGGSLFYEQYF. The CDR3 DNA follows: TGTGCCAGCAGCCAAGGCGGGGGGTCCTTATTCTACGAGCAGTACTTC.